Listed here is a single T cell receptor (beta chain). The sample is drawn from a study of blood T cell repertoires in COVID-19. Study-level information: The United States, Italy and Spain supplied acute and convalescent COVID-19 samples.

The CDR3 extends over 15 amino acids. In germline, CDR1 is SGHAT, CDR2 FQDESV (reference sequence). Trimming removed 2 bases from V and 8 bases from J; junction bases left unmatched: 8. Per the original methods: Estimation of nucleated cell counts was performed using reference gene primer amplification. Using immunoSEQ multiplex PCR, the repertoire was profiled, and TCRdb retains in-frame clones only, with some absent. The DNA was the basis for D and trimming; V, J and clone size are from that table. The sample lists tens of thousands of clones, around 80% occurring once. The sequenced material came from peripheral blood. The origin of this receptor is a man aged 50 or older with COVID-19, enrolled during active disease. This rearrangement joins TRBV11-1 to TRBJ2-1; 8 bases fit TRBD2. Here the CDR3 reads CASSLRGGQWDEQFF. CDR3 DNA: TGTGCCAGCAGCTTACGGGGGGGGCAGTGGGATGAGCAGTTCTTC. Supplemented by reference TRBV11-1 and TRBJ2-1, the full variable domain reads EAEVAQSPRYKITEKSQAVAFWCDPISGHATLYWYRQILGQGPELLVQFQDESVVDDSQLPKDRFSAERLKGVDSTLKIQPAELGDSAMYLCASSLRGGQWDEQFFGPGTRLTVL.